One and the same sample provided the 19 T cell receptor beta chains below, sequenced in a study of T cells in Graves' hyperthyroidism and ophthalmopathy. Amplification targeted TCR beta CDR3 regions from RNA transcripts. Carried out on the TCR CDR3, a first-round RT-PCR used the HTBI primer set. Via MiXCR, TCRdb re-called the multiplex PCR reads, giving one row per CDR3 protein. The table lists some 800,000 distinct CDR3 sequences, over 35% of them singletons. Sequencing was performed on blood. The source of these receptors is a man in his late teens or twenties with Graves' hyperthyroidism.

Note on this clonotype: A read error may be the cause here, since a much bigger clone is one base away. This chain uses TRBV11-2 with TRBJ1-6; D is uncertain. CDR1 SGHAT and CDR2 FQNNGV come from the germline V gene. This CDR3 comprises 12 residues. The CDR3 is CASSPPNSPPHF. The CDR3 region has the DNA TGTGCCAGCAGCCCACCCAATTCACCCCCCCACTTT.

This rearrangement joins TRBV2 to TRBJ1-6; TRBD1 matches at 7 bases. The CDR3 loop spans 15 amino acids. From germline, CDR1 is SNHLY and CDR2 FYNNEI. The V gene end was trimmed by 6 bases and the J gene end by 4 bases; junction bases not matched to a gene: 6. CDR3 amino acids: CASRDLGQYNSPLHF. CDR3 coding DNA: TGTGCCAGCAGGGACTTGGGACAGTATAATTCACCCCTCCACTTT.

This chain links TRBV2 with TRBJ2-5, with 13 bases fitting TRBD2. The CDR3 runs 15 residues. V dropped 6 bases and J dropped 4; count of bases not matched to a gene: 5. From germline, CDR1 is SNHLY and CDR2 FYNNEI. The CDR3 sequence: CASSGLAGVLETQYF. The CDR3 region has the DNA TGTGCCAGCAGCGGACTAGCGGGAGTTTTAGAGACCCAGTACTTC.

This clonotype was seen a handful of times. This chain connects TRBV12-3 or TRBV12-4 to TRBJ1-1; D gene uncertain. The germline V and J ends were trimmed by 3 bases and 1 base, with 6 bases remaining between them. CDR3 length: 13 amino acids. The CDR3 DNA follows: TGTGCCAGCAGTTTCAGTCAGAACACTGAAGCTTTCTTT. It is translated as CASSFSQNTEAFF.

This clonotype was found a few times. The DNA of the CDR3 is TGTGCCAGCAGTCCAAGGGAAGCCCAGCATTTT. Encoded protein: CASSPREAQHF. The chain joins TRBV27 to TRBJ1-5; no definite D call. In germline, CDR1 is MNHEY, CDR2 SMNVEV (reference sequence). CDR3 length: 11 amino acids. V was clipped by 5 bases and J by 11 bases, with 10 bases between them.

The rearrangement uses TRBV29-1 and TRBJ1-1; D is unresolved. The germline gives CDR1 SQVTM, CDR2 ANQGSEA. V gave up 8 bases and J gave up 4 bases, with 11 bases separating them. The CDR3 is 11 amino acids. In DNA, the CDR3 is TGCAGCTTAGATCGCGGCACTGAAGCTTTCTTT. Protein: CSLDRGTEAFF.

The V call is TRBV19, the J call TRBJ1-2; possibly TRBD1 for D (6 bases). Per germline, CDR1 LNHDA and CDR2 SQIVND (reference sequence). The V end was cut by 6 bases, the J end by 4 bases, with 12 bases between. This CDR3 is 13 amino acids long. CDR3 sequence reads: CASRDSGPYGYTF. For the CDR3, the DNA is TGTGCCAGTAGGGACAGTGGACCCTATGGCTACACCTTC.

The chain recombines TRBV20-1 with TRBJ2-7; tentative D call: TRBD2 (5 bases). The CDR3 is 16 residues long. Trimming left V 0 bases short and J 4 bases short, with 19 bases between. Germline V gene sequence: CDR1 DFQATT, CDR2 SNEGSKA (reference sequence). CDR3 amino acids: CSAREANTGESYEQYF. CDR3 nucleotides: TGCAGTGCTAGAGAGGCGAACACCGGGGAAAGTTACGAGCAGTACTTC.

This chain connects TRBV20-1 to TRBJ2-5; D may be TRBD2 (6 bases). Trimming removed 1 base from V and 4 bases from J, with 22 bases in between. The CDR3 totals 17 residues. Per the germline V gene, CDR1 is DFQATT and CDR2 is SNEGSKA (reference sequence). Written as DNA, the CDR3 is TGCAGTGCTAGAGTGTTTCTACTAGCTCCAGAGGGAGAGACCCAGTACTTC. It encodes CSARVFLLAPEGETQYF.

In this sample, this clonotype turned up many times. The chain employs TRBV29-1 and TRBJ1-1; tentative D call: TRBD1 (5 bases). Germline V gene lookup returns CDR1 SQVTM and CDR2 ANQGSEA. Deletions cut 4 bases from V and 4 bases from J, with 10 bases between. The CDR3 totals 12 residues. The CDR3 nucleotides read TGCAGCGTTGCAGGGATAGGCACTGAAGCTTTCTTT. This encodes CSVAGIGTEAFF.

This clonotype was detected ten times or more. This sequence joins TRBV19 and TRBJ1-6, with D hard to call. The CDR3 is made up of 15 amino acids. Germline CDR1 reads LNHDA; CDR2 reads SQIVND (reference sequence). V was cut by 3 bases and J by 7 bases, with 13 bases left in between. The DNA of the CDR3 is TGTGCCAGTAGTATCTCCGCGGACGCGAATTCACCCCTCCACTTT. Protein sequence: CASSISADANSPLHF.

The chain recombines TRBV11-2 with TRBJ1-4; D not certain. V lost 5 bases and J 8 bases, leaving 18 bases between the germline ends. The CDR3 runs to 15 residues. CDR1 and CDR2 from the germline V gene are SGHAT and FQNNGV. The CDR3 coding sequence is TGTGCCAGCAGCATCACAAGCGGCCCTAGGGAAAAACTGTTTTTT. This sequence encodes CASSITSGPREKLFF.

This chain joins TRBV4-1 and TRBJ2-7; unclear D gene. Trimming took 2 bases from V and 6 from J, leaving 14 bases between them. Germline lookup yields CDR1 MGHRA and CDR2 YSYEKL. The CDR3 runs to 14 residues. CDR3 nucleotide sequence: TGCGCCAGCAGCCAAATTTCAGGTGTCGGCGAGCAGTACTTC. Protein sequence: CASSQISGVGEQYF.

This clonotype was recorded many times. The J gene is TRBJ1-2, the V gene TRBV7-9, with 7 bases identical to TRBD1. After removal of 3 bases from V and 0 bases from J, the junction contained 4 bases not matched to a gene. The germline gives CDR1 SEHNR, CDR2 FQNEAQ (reference sequence). The CDR3 is 15 residues long. CDR3 protein: CASSFDRAANYGYTF. The CDR3 DNA reads as TGTGCCAGCAGCTTCGACAGGGCAGCTAACTATGGCTACACCTTC. Filled out from reference TRBV7-9 and TRBJ1-2, the complete variable domain reads DTGVSQNPRHKITKRGQNVTFRCDPISEHNRLYWYRQTLGQGPEFLTYFQNEAQLEKSRLLSDRFSAERPKGSFSTLEIQRTEQGDSAMYLCASSFDRAANYGYTFGSGTRLTVV.

This chain joins TRBV25-1 and TRBJ2-7; 10 nucleotides match TRBD1. V was pared by 8 bases and J by 3 bases, with 4 bases of the junction left unmatched. The germline gives CDR1 MGHDK, CDR2 SYGVNS. The CDR3 contains 13 residues. The CDR3 loop reads CASFGQGVYEQYF. CDR3 in DNA: TGTGCCAGCTTTGGACAGGGGGTCTACGAGCAGTACTTC.

For this clonotype: This may arise from a read error, as a much more abundant clone is one base away. The V gene is TRBV2, the J gene TRBJ2-5, with D tentatively TRBD2 (6 bases). CDR1 and CDR2 from the germline V gene are SNHLY and FYNNEI. The CDR3 spans 15 residues. CDR3 nucleotides: TGTGCCAGCAGTGGGGCGGGACGTATGGCAGAGTCCCAGTACTTC. Its protein product is CASSGAGRMAESQYF.

This clonotype was detected a few times. The chain links TRBV4-1 to TRBJ1-1; possible D gene TRBD1, 5 bases. Germline assignment: CDR1 MGHRA and CDR2 YSYEKL. This CDR3 has 14 amino acids. V lost 1 base to trimming and J lost 12 bases, with 18 bases between them. The CDR3 DNA follows: TGCGCCAGCAGCCAAGTCCTGGTTTCAGGGAGGACTTTCTTT. It specifies CASSQVLVSGRTFF.

Details on this clonotype: A read error is possible here, since a much larger clone lies one base away. The chain couples TRBV7-2 to TRBJ1-1; no clear D gene. The germline V gene has CDR1 SGHTA and CDR2 FQGNSA. The CDR3 runs 12 residues. The V gene lost 5 bases and the J gene lost 10 bases, with 14 bases spanning the gap. For the CDR3, the DNA is TGTGCCAGCAGCGGCCCATCCAGCGTAGCTTTCTTT. Amino acids: CASSGPSSVAFF.

This clonotype was seen only a few times. The chain carries TRBV20-1 and TRBJ1-1; possibly TRBD1 for D (5 bases). Germline V gene sequence: CDR1 DFQATT, CDR2 SNEGSKA (reference sequence). The length of the CDR3 is 14 residues. V lost 6 bases and J lost 6, with 20 bases in between. CDR3 protein: CSAQDRRGGAEAFF. DNA for the CDR3: TGCAGTGCCCAAGACCGACGTGGGGGGGCTGAAGCTTTCTTT.